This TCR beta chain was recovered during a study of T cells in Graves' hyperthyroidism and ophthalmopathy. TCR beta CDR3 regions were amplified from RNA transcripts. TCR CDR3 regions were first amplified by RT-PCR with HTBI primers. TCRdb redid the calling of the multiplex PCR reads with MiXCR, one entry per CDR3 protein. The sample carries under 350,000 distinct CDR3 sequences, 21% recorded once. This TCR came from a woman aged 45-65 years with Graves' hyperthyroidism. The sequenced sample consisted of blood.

The chain's CDR3 is CASSYGLAGWPKETQYF. The CDR3 region has the DNA TGTGCCAGCAGTTACGGGCTAGCGGGGTGGCCAAAAGAGACCCAGTACTTC. The V call is TRBV6-5, the J call TRBJ2-5; 9 nucleotides match TRBD2. J gave up 3 bases and V 2 bases, and 10 bases lay outside the gene matches. CDR1 MNHEY and CDR2 SVGAGI come from the germline V gene. CDR3 length: 17 amino acids.